This TCR beta chain was found in a study of T cells in Graves' hyperthyroidism and ophthalmopathy. TCR beta CDR3 regions were amplified from RNA transcripts. The HTBI set primed first-round TCR CDR3 RT-PCR. TCRdb analysed the multiplex PCR reads with MiXCR anew, one entry per CDR3 protein. The sample includes about 720,000 distinct CDR3 sequences, roughly 15% of them seen just once. This clonotype was detected once. V lost 4 bases to trimming and J lost 0 bases, with 11 bases between them. The CDR3 has 15 residues. Germline V gene data show CDR1 as LNHNV and CDR2 as YYDKDF (reference sequence). PBMCs were derived from about 9.1 ml fresh peripheral blood.

The rearrangement links TRBV15 to TRBJ2-3; D call uncertain. The specimen was blood. The TCR was taken from a man younger than 35 with Graves' hyperthyroidism. This CDR3 reads CATSTPHYSTDTQYF. In DNA, the CDR3 is TGTGCCACCAGCACCCCACATTATAGCACAGATACGCAGTATTTT.